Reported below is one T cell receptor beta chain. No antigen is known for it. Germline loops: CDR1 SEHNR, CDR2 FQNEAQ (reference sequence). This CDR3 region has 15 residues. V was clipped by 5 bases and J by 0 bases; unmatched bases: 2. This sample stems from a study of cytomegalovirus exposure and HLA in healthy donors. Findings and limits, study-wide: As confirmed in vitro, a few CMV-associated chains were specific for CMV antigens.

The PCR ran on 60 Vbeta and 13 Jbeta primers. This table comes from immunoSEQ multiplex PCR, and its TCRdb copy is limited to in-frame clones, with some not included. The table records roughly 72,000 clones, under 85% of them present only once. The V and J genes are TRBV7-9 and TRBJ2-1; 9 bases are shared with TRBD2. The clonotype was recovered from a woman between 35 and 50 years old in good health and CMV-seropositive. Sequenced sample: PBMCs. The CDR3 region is CASSRSGSSYNEQFF. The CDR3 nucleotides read TGTGCCAGCAGCCGTAGCGGGAGCTCCTACAATGAGCAGTTCTTC.